This T cell receptor beta chain was captured in a study of graft-versus-host responses after intestinal transplantation. Study-wide background: Recipients underwent multivisceral, liver-intestinal, or isolated intestinal transplants. Points from the study as a whole: Ileal or blood samples showed some GvH clones first, and such clones were also found in recipient marrow. Subjects displaying graft-donor T cell macrochimerism possessed elevated graft-versus-host to host-versus-graft clonal ratios inside allografts.

Assay used: immunoSEQ multiplex PCR; TCRdb lists only in-frame clones, some missing. This sample has 25,000 to 35,000 clones, with 93% found just once. With regard to this clone: Its antigen is currently unknown.

The V gene's germline CDR1 is MNHNY and CDR2 SVGAGI (reference sequence). With 6 bases removed from V and 8 bases from J, the gap between germline ends came to 13 bases. This CDR3 has 12 residues. The sample consisted of PBMCs, taken roughly 62 days after intestinal transplant. This sequence joins TRBV6-6 and TRBJ1-2; D not certain. This receptor was identified in a human patient who received an intestinal transplant, so some T cells may come from the graft donor. The DNA of the CDR3 is TGTGCCAGCAGCCGGCCTGAGGAGGGCTACACCTTC. Protein product: CASSRPEEGYTF.